The 24 T cell receptor beta chains in this list originate from one sample, sequenced in a study of T cell changes during pregnancy in multiple sclerosis. Using immunoSEQ multiplex PCR, the repertoire was profiled, and TCRdb retains in-frame clones only, with some absent. The sample has roughly 85,000 clones, roughly 92% seen once. Sequencing used peripheral blood, obtained in the first trimester of pregnancy. These receptors were collected from a female donor with multiple sclerosis, enrolled in a pregnancy study.

The rearrangement links TRBV2 to TRBJ2-7; 11 bases are shared with TRBD1. V gave up 7 bases and J gave up 12 bases; unmatched junction bases: 14. The CDR3 runs 14 residues. Germline values: CDR1 SNHLY, CDR2 FYNNEI. Written as DNA, the CDR3 is TGTGCCAGCACCCCGTCTAGGACAGGGGGCTGGACGTACTTC. Amino acids: CASTPSRTGGWTYF.

This clone was seen only once. J is TRBJ1-2 and V is TRBV10-3; 11 nucleotides agree with TRBD1. V dropped 7 bases and J dropped 6; count of bases not matched to a gene: 7. This CDR3 contains 14 residues. The germline gives CDR1 ENHRY, CDR2 SYGVKD. For the CDR3, the DNA is TGTGCCATCACTACGCCGGGACAGGGGGATGGCTACACCTTC. Its protein is CAITTPGQGDGYTF.

The chain combines TRBV29-1 with TRBJ1-1; D gene unclear. This CDR3 region has 13 residues. V was clipped by 7 bases and J by 6 bases, with 18 bases between them. Germline V lookup: CDR1 SQVTM, CDR2 ANQGSEA. The CDR3 sequence is CSATTSPRAEAFF. The CDR3 bases are TGCAGCGCCACGACGTCCCCACGGGCTGAAGCTTTCTTT.

This rearrangement joins TRBV27 to TRBJ1-5; D is unresolved. Trimming stripped 4 bases from V and 4 bases from J, with 11 bases between. The V gene's germline CDR1 is MNHEY and CDR2 SMNVEV (reference sequence). This CDR3 region has 14 residues. The CDR3 DNA sequence: TGTGCCAGCAGTTCCTTATTTCGGAATCAGCCCCAGCATTTT. This encodes CASSSLFRNQPQHF.

The chain couples TRBV13 to TRBJ1-1, with 7 bases aligning to TRBD1. Germline V gives CDR1 PRHDT, CDR2 FYEKMQ (reference sequence). Trimming took 5 bases from V and 8 from J; bases not matched to a gene: 11. The CDR3 has 14 residues. This chain's CDR3 is CASSPGLGQPEAFF. For the CDR3, the DNA is TGTGCCAGCAGCCCAGGCTTGGGACAGCCCGAAGCTTTCTTT.

The V and J genes are TRBV2 and TRBJ2-3; TRBD1 might be the D (7 bases). The CDR3 consists of 13 residues. From germline, CDR1 is SNHLY and CDR2 FYNNEI. The CDR3 DNA follows: TGTGCGGCCAGGGGGGTAAGCACAGATACGCAGTATTTT. Amino acid sequence: CAARGVSTDTQYF. Variable domain in full (rest from reference TRBV2 and TRBJ2-3): EPEVTQTPSHQVTQMGQEVILRCVPISNHLYFYWYRQILGQKVEFLVSFYNNEISEKSEIFDDQFSVERPDGSNFTLKIRSTKLEDSAMYFCAARGVSTDTQYFGPGTRLTVL.

This sequence joins TRBV9 and TRBJ2-1, with D perhaps TRBD2 (5 bases). The CDR3 is made up of 15 amino acids. V was clipped by 0 bases and J by 3 bases, with 10 bases between them. Germline CDR1 SGDLS, CDR2 YYNGEE. The CDR3 DNA follows: TGTGCCAGCAGCGTAGGGGGAGACAACTACAATGAGCAGTTCTTC. It translates to CASSVGGDNYNEQFF.

This clone was detected only a few times. The chain has TRBV10-3 and TRBJ1-2; 9 nucleotides match TRBD1. This CDR3 is built from 13 residues. The germline CDR1 and CDR2 sequences are ENHRY and SYGVKD. V shed 10 bases, J shed 3 bases, and the junction held 6 bases outside the gene matches. The CDR3 nucleotides are TGTGCCACCGGGGACAGGGATGACTATGGCTACACCTTC. It specifies CATGDRDDYGYTF.

This clone was seen a few times. The V gene is TRBV6-5, the J gene TRBJ1-1, with D unresolved. Germline CDR1 MNHEY, CDR2 SVGAGI. V lost 7 bases and J 0 bases, leaving 12 bases between the germline ends. The CDR3 runs to 14 residues. The CDR3 nucleotides read TGTGCCAGCATTAAGTACGGAGTGAACACTGAAGCTTTCTTT. Amino acids: CASIKYGVNTEAFF.

This clone was detected once. V and J are TRBV27 and TRBJ1-6; no clear D gene. Germline CDR1 MNHEY, CDR2 SMNVEV (reference sequence). Trimming removed 3 bases from V and 6 bases from J, with 3 bases in between. There are 12 residues in the CDR3. The CDR3 region is CASSFLNSPLHF. Here the CDR3 DNA reads TGTGCCAGCAGTTTTCTTAATTCACCCCTCCACTTT.

V and J are TRBV28 and TRBJ2-7, with D maybe TRBD2 (6 bases). Per germline, CDR1 MDHEN and CDR2 SYDVKM. The CDR3 length is 15 residues. V was cut by 10 bases and J by 2 bases, with 21 bases left in between. The CDR3 sequence is CATLSVGSGPYEQYF. The DNA for the CDR3 is TGTGCCACCTTATCCGTTGGTAGCGGACCCTACGAGCAGTACTTC.

The J gene is TRBJ1-1, the V gene TRBV7-3; unclear D gene. The germline V gene encodes CDR1 SGHTA and CDR2 FQGTGA. Between the trimmed V and J ends, which lost 2 bases and 1 base, there was a span of 8 bases. The CDR3 is made up of 14 amino acids. The chain's CDR3 is CASSLGRGNTEAFF. Written as DNA, the CDR3 is TGTGCCAGCAGCTTAGGGCGGGGGAACACTGAAGCTTTCTTT.

The chain couples TRBV5-6 to TRBJ1-6, with TRBD1 identical over 12 bases. Looked up from germline, CDR1 is SGHDT and CDR2 is YYEEEE. The length of the CDR3 is 15 residues. The V segment lost 2 bases and the J segment 10 bases; nucleotides outside the gene matches: 4. The CDR3 sequence: CASSLGTGGFSPLHF. DNA of the CDR3: TGTGCCAGCAGCTTAGGGACAGGGGGCTTCTCACCCCTCCACTTT.

This chain connects TRBV19 to TRBJ1-3; the D is unclear. The V end lost 3 bases, the J end lost 0 bases, and 9 bases lay between the germline ends. From germline, CDR1 is LNHDA and CDR2 SQIVND (reference sequence). There are 15 residues in the CDR3. In DNA form, the CDR3 reads TGTGCCAGTAGTATCGGGGTACACTCTGGAAACACCATATATTTT. Its translation is CASSIGVHSGNTIYF.

This clone was recorded once. The chain links TRBV19 to TRBJ2-1; D remains ambiguous. The V gene's germline CDR1 is LNHDA and CDR2 SQIVND (reference sequence). The V end lost 1 base, the J end lost 0 bases, and 13 bases lay between the germline ends. The CDR3 loop spans 17 amino acids. The CDR3 DNA follows: TGTGCCAGTAGTATAGGCCTACTTGTTCTCTCCTACAATGAGCAGTTCTTC. Encoded protein: CASSIGLLVLSYNEQFF.

This clone was seen only once. The rearrangement joins TRBV4-3 to TRBJ1-1; 7 bases line up with TRBD1. Germline V gene data show CDR1 as LGHNA and CDR2 as YSLEER. Trimming cost V 4 bases and J 2 bases; bases outside gene matches: 10. This CDR3 spans 16 amino acids. The CDR3 loop reads CASSPGLTGSNTEAFF. CDR3 nucleotides: TGCGCCAGCAGCCCGGGCTTGACAGGGAGCAACACTGAAGCTTTCTTT.

The rearrangement links TRBV4-1 to TRBJ2-3; maybe TRBD2 (5 bases). The CDR3 sequence is 15 residues long. Germline-derived CDR1 and CDR2 are MGHRA and YSYEKL. Trimming removed 4 bases from V and 1 base from J, with 12 bases in between. In DNA form, the CDR3 reads TGCGCCAGCAGCCTAGATGGGCGGGGCACAGATACGCAGTATTTT. It yields the protein CASSLDGRGTDTQYF.

The chain links TRBV9 to TRBJ2-7; the D gene is possibly TRBD1 (5 bases). Germline values: CDR1 SGDLS, CDR2 YYNGEE. This CDR3 comprises 15 residues. Trimming removed 2 bases at V and 2 bases at J, with 14 bases between. CDR3 amino acids: CASSVGHLFTYEQYF. The CDR3 coding sequence is TGTGCCAGCAGCGTTGGACACCTGTTTACCTACGAGCAGTACTTC.

This chain links TRBV11-3 with TRBJ2-7; tentative D call: TRBD1 (6 bases). The V end lost 3 bases, the J end lost 5 bases, and 17 bases lay between the germline ends. Germline lookup yields CDR1 SGHNT and CDR2 YENEEA. The CDR3 extends over 15 amino acids. CDR3 DNA sequence: TGTGCCAGCAGCTTTTCGGACAGCTGGTTCAACGAGCAGTACTTC. Translation gives CASSFSDSWFNEQYF.

The V gene is TRBV6-5, the J gene TRBJ2-5; D possibly corresponds to TRBD1 (6 bases). CDR1 MNHEY and CDR2 SVGAGI come from the germline V gene. V gave up 0 bases and J gave up 5 bases, with 16 bases separating them. The CDR3 is 16 amino acids. The CDR3 is CASSYSWVQGSETQYF. CDR3 DNA: TGTGCCAGCAGTTACTCCTGGGTGCAGGGGAGTGAGACCCAGTACTTC.

The V gene is TRBV28, the J gene TRBJ1-6; D is ambiguous. V lost 7 bases to trimming and J lost 13 bases, with 14 bases between them. CDR3 size: 12 residues. Germline V CDR1 and CDR2: MDHEN, SYDVKM. CDR3 in amino acids: CASKPLLGPLHF. The DNA for the CDR3 is TGTGCCAGCAAACCGTTACTAGGGCCCCTCCACTTT.

In the case of this clone: Other DNA sequences in this specimen translate into the identical CDR3. This rearrangement joins TRBV27 to TRBJ1-1; D may be TRBD1 (5 bases). The V and J ends lost 3 bases and 5 bases respectively, with 10 bases between them. CDR1 and CDR2 from the germline V gene are MNHEY and SMNVEV (reference sequence). This CDR3 comprises 13 residues. The CDR3 spells CASSLGRGTEAFF. CDR3 in DNA: TGTGCCAGCAGTTTGGGTAGGGGAACTGAAGCTTTCTTT.

The gene calls are TRBV9 and TRBJ1-2; maybe TRBD1 (6 bases). The CDR3 spans 13 residues. Per the germline V gene, CDR1 is SGDLS and CDR2 is YYNGEE. Deletions cut 3 bases from V and 8 bases from J, with 14 bases between. As DNA, the CDR3 is TGTGCCAGCAGCGCCCGGCCCGGGACAGGCTACACCTTC. This sequence encodes CASSARPGTGYTF. Variable domain in full (rest from reference TRBV9 and TRBJ1-2): DSGVTQTPKHLITATGQRVTLRCSPRSGDLSVYWYQQSLDQGLQFLIQYYNGEERAKGNILERFSAQQFPDLHSELNLSSLELGDSALYFCASSARPGTGYTFGSGTRLTVV.

The rearrangement links TRBV27 to TRBJ1-2; D may be TRBD1 (5 bases). Between the trimmed V and J ends, which lost 4 bases and 7 bases, there was a span of 19 bases. Germline CDR1 MNHEY, CDR2 SMNVEV (reference sequence). The CDR3 spans 15 residues. CDR3 nucleotides: TGTGCCAGCAGTTCGGCGGGGATGGGGGTCGGTGGCTACACCTTC. This gives the protein CASSSAGMGVGGYTF.